This T cell receptor (beta chain) was sequenced in a study of T cells in localized non-small cell lung cancer. Study-level findings and limits: Exceeding tumor, uninvolved adjacent lung had the highest T cell clonality. Sequencing, confined to only one tumor region, leaves heterogeneity possible.

Profiled with immunoSEQ multiplex PCR; TCRdb holds only in-frame clones, not every one. The data show 90,000 to 95,000 clones, with roughly 93% seen just once and 4.1% held by the top ten. The CDR3 runs 13 residues. Germline CDR1 and CDR2: ENHRY and SYGVKD. The V end was cut by 3 bases, the J end by 7 bases, with 10 bases between. Of note for this clone: No antigen is known for it.

The sequencing here drew on PBMCs, taken before any cancer treatment. The chain is built from TRBV10-3 and TRBJ1-5, with a tentative D call TRBD1 (5 bases). The TCR sequence derives from a woman aged 40 to 75 with stage II squamous cell lung carcinoma. The CDR3 loop is CAISDGGRQPQHF. Written as DNA, the CDR3 is TGTGCCATCAGTGATGGGGGTAGGCAGCCCCAGCATTTT.